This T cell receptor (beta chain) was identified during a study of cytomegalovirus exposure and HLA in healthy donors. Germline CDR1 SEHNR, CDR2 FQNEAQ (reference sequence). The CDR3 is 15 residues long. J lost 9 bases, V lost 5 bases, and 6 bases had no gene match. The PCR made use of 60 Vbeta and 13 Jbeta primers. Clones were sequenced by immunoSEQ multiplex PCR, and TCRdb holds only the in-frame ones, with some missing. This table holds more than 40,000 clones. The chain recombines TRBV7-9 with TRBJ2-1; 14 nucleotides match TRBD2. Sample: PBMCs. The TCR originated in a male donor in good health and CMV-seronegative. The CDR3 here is CASSQTSGGVGEQFF. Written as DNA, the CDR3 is TGTGCCAGCAGCCAGACTAGCGGGGGGGTTGGTGAGCAGTTCTTC. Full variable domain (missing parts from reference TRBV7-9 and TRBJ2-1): DTGVSQNPRHKITKRGQNVTFRCDPISEHNRLYWYRQTLGQGPEFLTYFQNEAQLEKSRLLSDRFSAERPKGSFSTLEIQRTEQGDSAMYLCASSQTSGGVGEQFFGPGTRLTVL.